These T cell receptor beta chains were read from a single sample in a study of blood T cell repertoires in COVID-19. Sequenced by immunoSEQ multiplex PCR; TCRdb stores in-frame clones only, minus some. The sample carries about 45,000 clones, about 92% recorded once. Material for sequencing was peripheral blood. Source of these receptors: a man aged 50-60 years with COVID-19, enrolled during active disease. The CDR3 runs from the conserved cysteine through the conserved F or W. D genes are given only for firm matches. Size is omitted from some rows. Given values are once, few, many or a class for expanded clones.

clone_size	v_call	j_call	d_call	cdr3_nt	cdr3_aa
NA	TRBV14	TRBJ2-7	TRBD1	TGTGCCAGCAGCCGGGACAGGGGGAGCTCCTACGAGCAGTACTTC	CASSRDRGSSYEQYF
NA	TRBV4-2	TRBJ2-4	TRBD2	TGTGCCAGCAGCCAATCACTAGCGGGGGAAGGGGAAAACATTCAGTACTTC	CASSQSLAGEGENIQYF
NA	TRBV6-5	TRBJ2-7	TRBD1	TGTGCCAGCAGTTACTCGAGGGACAGCTTGTCCTACGAGCAGTACTTC	CASSYSRDSLSYEQYF
NA	TRBV6-5	TRBJ2-7	NA	TGTGCCACGACAGGTTTGTACGAGCAGTACTTC	CATTGLYEQYF
NA	TRBV3-1/TRBV3-2	TRBJ2-7	TRBD1	TGTGCCAGCAGCCAAGGGACAGGGGCGTGGTACGAGCAGTACTTC	CASSQGTGAWYEQYF
NA	TRBV11-2	TRBJ2-7	NA	TGTGCCAGCAGCTTAGCGTCCGGGGGTTGGTACGAGCAGTACTTC	CASSLASGGWYEQYF
NA	TRBV7-9	TRBJ1-2	NA	TGTGCCAGCAGCGAAAGGACAGTTTATGGCTACACCTTC	CASSERTVYGYTF
NA	TRBV11-3	TRBJ2-3	TRBD2	TGTGCCAGCAGCTCGGGACTAGCCGACACAGATACGCAGTATTTT	CASSSGLADTDTQYF
NA	TRBV5-6	TRBJ2-7	TRBD1	TGTGCCAGCAGCCCCGGGACAGGGGCTCGCGAGCAGTACTTC	CASSPGTGAREQYF
few	TRBV18	TRBJ2-7	TRBD2	TGTGCCAGCTCACCATCAGCGCGGGAGGAGACCTACGAGCAGTACTTC	CASSPSAREETYEQYF
NA	TRBV7-2	TRBJ1-3	NA	TGTGCCAGCAGCCCCGGGGGATCCGGAAACACCATATATTTT	CASSPGGSGNTIYF
NA	TRBV29-1	TRBJ2-5	NA	TGCAGCGCCGGTGGGGGGCGGGGGTACCAAGAGACCCAGTACTTC	CSAGGGRGYQETQYF
once	TRBV7-2	TRBJ2-1	TRBD2	TGTGCCAGCAGCGGGGGACTAGCGGGATCCAAGCAGTTCTTC	CASSGGLAGSKQFF
NA	TRBV7-2	TRBJ2-1	TRBD2	TGTGCCAGCAGACGGACTAGCGGGAGAAATGAGCAGTTCTTC	CASRRTSGRNEQFF
NA	TRBV27	TRBJ1-5	NA	TGTGCCAGCAGTTCTCGACAGGGCAATCAGCCCCAGCATTTT	CASSSRQGNQPQHF
once	TRBV5-6	TRBJ1-1	NA	TGTGCCAGCAACGACGTCAGGGGGAACACTGAAGCTTTCTTT	CASNDVRGNTEAFF
NA	TRBV5-6	TRBJ1-5	NA	TGTGCCAGCAGCTTGCGGTCCAATCAGCCCCAGCATTTT	CASSLRSNQPQHF
NA	TRBV5-1	TRBJ2-2	TRBD1	TGCGCCAGCAGCGCTTATAACCGGGACAGACGGCGACCCGGGGAGCTGTTTTTT	CASSAYNRDRRRPGELFF
NA	TRBV5-6	TRBJ2-7	NA	TGTGCCAGCAGCTCCTCAGGACAGAGCTCCTACGAGCAGTACTTC	CASSSSGQSSYEQYF
NA	TRBV14	TRBJ2-5	NA	TGTGCCAGCAGCCAAGCGCTAACGCTGCAAGAGACCCAGTACTTC	CASSQALTLQETQYF
NA	TRBV29-1	TRBJ1-1	NA	TGCAGCGTTGGGGAGGGAGGCGGCACTGAAGCTTTCTTT	CSVGEGGGTEAFF
NA	TRBV5-5	TRBJ1-6	TRBD1	TGTGCCAGCAGCTTCACAGGGGTTAAACCCCACTTT	CASSFTGVKPHF
once	TRBV7-7	TRBJ2-1	TRBD2	TGTGCCAGCAGCTCGGTAGCGGGAGGGCCCTACAATGAGCAGTTCTTC	CASSSVAGGPYNEQFF
once	TRBV27	TRBJ2-7	TRBD2	TGTGCCAGCAGTTTAAGCGGGATAACCTACGAGCAGTACTTC	CASSLSGITYEQYF
NA	TRBV28	TRBJ1-1	NA	TGTGCCAGCAGTTTTAGCCCGAACACTGAAGCTTTCTTT	CASSFSPNTEAFF
NA	TRBV2	TRBJ1-2	NA	TGTGCCAGCAGTTTTCTACCACCCGGGACAAACTATGGCTACACCTTC	CASSFLPPGTNYGYTF
NA	TRBV3-1/TRBV3-2	TRBJ1-3	NA	TGTGCCAGCAGCCACCGGGACATCGGAAACACCATATATTTT	CASSHRDIGNTIYF
NA	TRBV18	TRBJ2-5	NA	TGTGCCAGCTCACCGAACCGAGAAAGGGGAGAGACCCAGTACTTC	CASSPNRERGETQYF
NA	TRBV14	TRBJ2-3	TRBD2	TGTGCCAGCAGCCAAGGACTAGCCACAGATACGCAGTATTTT	CASSQGLATDTQYF
NA	TRBV7-2	TRBJ1-1	NA	TGTGCCAGCAGCTTGTCGGGGGGTCTTCGTACTGAAGCTTTCTTT	CASSLSGGLRTEAFF
NA	TRBV4-1	TRBJ2-2	TRBD1	TGCGCCAGCAGCCTGCTGGGGACAGCGAACACCGGGGAGCTGTTTTTT	CASSLLGTANTGELFF
once	TRBV30	TRBJ2-5	TRBD2	TGTGCCTGGAGTGTGGGAGGAACGGGGGGGGAGACCCAGTACTTC	CAWSVGGTGGETQYF
NA	TRBV7-2	TRBJ1-2	TRBD1	TGTGCCAGCAGCTATGGGACAGAGGTGGGCTACACCTTC	CASSYGTEVGYTF
NA	TRBV2	TRBJ1-2	NA	TGTGCCAGCAGTGACGCCGGAGCGGGCGGCTACACCTTC	CASSDAGAGGYTF
NA	TRBV11-2	TRBJ2-3	TRBD2	TGTGCCAGCAGCCGGGCCGGGACTAGCGAAACAGATACGCAGTATTTT	CASSRAGTSETDTQYF
NA	TRBV6-1	TRBJ1-1	NA	TGTGCCAGCAGTGAAGGTAGGGGAGGCACTGAAGCTTTCTTT	CASSEGRGGTEAFF
NA	TRBV6-5	TRBJ1-1	TRBD1	TGTGCCAGCAGCCCCAGGGGGCTTAGCACTGAAGCTTTCTTT	CASSPRGLSTEAFF
NA	TRBV19	TRBJ2-2	TRBD1	TGTGCCAGTAGGGACAGGGCGAACACCGGGGAGCTGTTTTTT	CASRDRANTGELFF
NA	TRBV15	TRBJ1-6	TRBD1	TGTGCCACCAGCAGATCAGGGGGCGGTTATTCACCCCTCCACTTT	CATSRSGGGYSPLHF
NA	TRBV6-5	TRBJ1-2	TRBD1	TGTGCCAGCACCAGGGACAGACTTAACTATGGCTACACCTTC	CASTRDRLNYGYTF
few	TRBV19	TRBJ2-6	TRBD1	TGTGCCAGTAGCCTTGACAGGGTCCGCTCTGGGGCCAACGTCCTGACTTTC	CASSLDRVRSGANVLTF
NA	TRBV7-2	TRBJ1-2	NA	TGTGCCAGCAGCTTAGGGAGACAGAACTATGGCTACACCTTC	CASSLGRQNYGYTF
NA	TRBV2	TRBJ2-1	NA	TGTGCCAGCATAAGCGGTTCCTCCTACAATGAGCAGTTCTTC	CASISGSSYNEQFF
NA	TRBV2	TRBJ2-1	TRBD2	TGTGCCAGCAGTGAAGGGTCTAGCGGCGCCTACAATGAGCAGTTCTTC	CASSEGSSGAYNEQFF
NA	TRBV16	TRBJ2-7	TRBD2	TGTGCCAGCAGCCAACTAGCGGGAGCTAGCGAGCAGTACTTC	CASSQLAGASEQYF
NA	TRBV6-5	TRBJ1-5	NA	TGTGCCAGCAGTTACAACGGGGATCAGCCCCAGCATTTT	CASSYNGDQPQHF
once	TRBV6-2/TRBV6-3	TRBJ1-1	NA	TGTGCCAGCAGTTATGTCGCAGGTAACACTGAAGCTTTCTTT	CASSYVAGNTEAFF
NA	TRBV11-2	TRBJ2-7	NA	TGTGCCAGCAGCTCCTTAAAGTGGGCTTCCTTTTACGAGCAGTACTTC	CASSSLKWASFYEQYF